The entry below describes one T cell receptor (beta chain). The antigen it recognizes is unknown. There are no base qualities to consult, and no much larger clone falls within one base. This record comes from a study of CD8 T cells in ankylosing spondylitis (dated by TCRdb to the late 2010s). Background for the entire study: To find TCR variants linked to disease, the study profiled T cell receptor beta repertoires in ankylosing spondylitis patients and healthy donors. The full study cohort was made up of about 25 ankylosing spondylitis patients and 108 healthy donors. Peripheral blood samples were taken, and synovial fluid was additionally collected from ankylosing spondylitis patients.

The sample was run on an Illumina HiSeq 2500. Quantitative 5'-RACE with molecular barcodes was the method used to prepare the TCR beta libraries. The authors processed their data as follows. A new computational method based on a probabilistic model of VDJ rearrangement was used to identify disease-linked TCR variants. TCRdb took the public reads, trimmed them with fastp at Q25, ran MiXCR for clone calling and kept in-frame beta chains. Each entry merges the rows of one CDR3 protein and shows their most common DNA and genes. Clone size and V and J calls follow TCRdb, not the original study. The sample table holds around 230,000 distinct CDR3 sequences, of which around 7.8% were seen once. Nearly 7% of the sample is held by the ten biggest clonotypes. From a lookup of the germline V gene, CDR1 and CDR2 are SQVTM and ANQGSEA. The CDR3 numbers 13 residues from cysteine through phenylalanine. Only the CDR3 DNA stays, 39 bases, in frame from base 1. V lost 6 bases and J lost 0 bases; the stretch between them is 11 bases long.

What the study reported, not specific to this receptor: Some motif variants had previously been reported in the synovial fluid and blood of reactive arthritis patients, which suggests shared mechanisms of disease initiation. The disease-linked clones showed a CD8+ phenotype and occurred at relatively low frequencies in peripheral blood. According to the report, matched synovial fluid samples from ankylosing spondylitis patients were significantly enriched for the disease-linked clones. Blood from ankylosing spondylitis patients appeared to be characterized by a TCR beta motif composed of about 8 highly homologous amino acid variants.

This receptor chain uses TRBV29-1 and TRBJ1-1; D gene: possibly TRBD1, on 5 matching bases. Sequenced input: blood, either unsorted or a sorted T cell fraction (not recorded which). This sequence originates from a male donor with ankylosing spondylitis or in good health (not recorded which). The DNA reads TGCAGCGTAACGGGACCCTTGAACACTGAAGCTTTCTTT. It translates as CSVTGPLNTEAFF.